This T cell receptor beta chain was identified in a study of monozygotic twins with inflammatory bowel disease. About this clonotype itself: The antigen remains unidentified.

Eight cDNA synthesis reactions were run for every sample. TCRdb re-analyzed the 5' RACE reads; it lists each CDR3 protein once, without DNA. The sample table sets out around 380,000 distinct CDR3 sequences. Study findings and constraints: The inverse Simpson measure of TCRbeta diversity was lower in IBD patients than in healthy co-twins. Differences in immunosuppressive treatment may have been a source of added variability in patient repertoires.

Unfractionated whole blood yielded total RNA, and T cells were not sorted. Germline V gene lookup returns CDR1 DFQATT and CDR2 SNEGSKA (reference sequence). This CDR3 contains 15 residues. The sequence derives from a human donor with ulcerative colitis or Crohn's disease, or a healthy co-twin of an affected twin (not recorded which). The chain uses TRBV20-1 and TRBJ2-4. The source material was blood. CDR3 region: CSARDIGEAKNIQYF.